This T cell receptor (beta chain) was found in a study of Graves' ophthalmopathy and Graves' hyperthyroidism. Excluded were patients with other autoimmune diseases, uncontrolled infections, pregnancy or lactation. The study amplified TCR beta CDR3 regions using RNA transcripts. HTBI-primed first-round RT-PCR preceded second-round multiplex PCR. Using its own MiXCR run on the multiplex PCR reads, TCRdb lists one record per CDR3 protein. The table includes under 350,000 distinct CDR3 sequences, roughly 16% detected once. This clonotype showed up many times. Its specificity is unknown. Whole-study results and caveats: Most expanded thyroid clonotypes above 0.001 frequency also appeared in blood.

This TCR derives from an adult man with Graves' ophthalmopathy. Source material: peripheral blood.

CDR3 bases: TGTGCCAGCAGTTACGGACGCGAGCAGTACTTC. This sequence encodes CASSYGREQYF. This chain joins TRBV28 and TRBJ2-7; D remains ambiguous. The CDR3 loop spans 11 amino acids. V was trimmed by 4 bases and J by 6 bases, leaving 7 bases between them. Germline loops: CDR1 MDHEN, CDR2 SYDVKM.